Below are 9 T cell receptor beta chains sequenced from a single sample in a study of CD8 T cells in Susac syndrome. cDNA came from around 0.54 to 1 ug RNA primed by random hexamers. One entry per CDR3 protein results from TCRdb running MiXCR on the immunoSEQ multiplex PCR reads. The sample has about 190,000 distinct CDR3 sequences, approximately 95% seen once. Specimen: CD4+ T cells from PBMCs. These receptors originate from a human donor with Susac syndrome.

The gene calls are TRBV12-3 or TRBV12-4 and TRBJ1-1; D uncertain. CDR3 length: 15 amino acids. Trimming removed 1 base at V and 1 base at J, with 10 bases between. The CDR3 here is CASSLVLGSNTEAFF. The CDR3 coding sequence is TGTGCCAGCAGTTTAGTTCTGGGATCGAACACTGAAGCTTTCTTT.

The J gene is TRBJ2-5, the V gene TRBV30; D is possibly TRBD1 or TRBD2 (5 bases each). The CDR3 extends over 12 amino acids. Per the germline V gene, CDR1 is GTSNPN and CDR2 is SVGIG (reference sequence). Trimming took off 0 bases at V and 4 bases at J, with 6 bases between the two ends. For the CDR3, the DNA is TGTGCCTGGAGTGTGGGGACAGAGACCCAGTACTTC. Its translation: CAWSVGTETQYF.

V usage is TRBV29-1 and J usage is TRBJ2-3; 8 bases fit TRBD1. This CDR3 contains 14 residues. The V segment lost 6 bases and the J segment 0 bases; nucleotides outside the gene matches: 5. Per germline, CDR1 SQVTM and CDR2 ANQGSEA. The CDR3 DNA reads TGCAGCGTAGACAGGGGCCTTAGCACAGATACGCAGTATTTT. Its protein product is CSVDRGLSTDTQYF.

The rearrangement uses TRBV5-1 and TRBJ2-7, with D possibly being TRBD1 or TRBD2 (7 bases each). V gave up 2 bases and J gave up 2 bases, with 14 bases separating them. Germline V gene lookup returns CDR1 SGHRS and CDR2 YFSETQ. CDR3 length: 15 amino acids. CDR3 residues: CASSFGGTATYEQYF. The CDR3 DNA is TGCGCCAGCAGCTTCGGGGGGACAGCGACCTACGAGCAGTACTTC.

This chain uses TRBV27 with TRBJ1-2, with 8 positions matching TRBD1. J gave up 6 bases and V 3 bases, and 3 bases lay outside the gene matches. Germline assignment: CDR1 MNHEY and CDR2 SMNVEV (reference sequence). This CDR3 has 13 residues. In nucleotides, the CDR3 is TGTGCCAGCAGTTTCTCAGGGGGCAATGGCTACACCTTC. This codes for CASSFSGGNGYTF.

The J gene is TRBJ1-6, the V gene TRBV19; D gene uncertain. Germline lookup yields CDR1 LNHDA and CDR2 SQIVND (reference sequence). CDR3 length equals 16 residues. Trimming took off 3 bases at V and 7 bases at J, with 16 bases between the two ends. CDR3 DNA: TGTGCCAGTAGTATTCTCAGGATGACTCTGAATTCACCCCTCCACTTT. It specifies CASSILRMTLNSPLHF.

The chain employs TRBV7-2 and TRBJ1-4, with 11 bases fitting TRBD1. The CDR3 loop spans 14 amino acids. Germline V gives CDR1 SGHTA, CDR2 FQGNSA. V was pared by 5 bases and J by 10 bases, with 6 bases of the junction left unmatched. This CDR3 reads CASSTRTGGGKLFF. CDR3 in DNA: TGTGCCAGCAGCACCCGGACAGGGGGCGGAAAACTGTTTTTT.

The chain couples TRBV6-1 to TRBJ1-2; TRBD1 aligns across 8 bases. The CDR3 is 13 residues long. In germline, CDR1 is MNHNS, CDR2 SASEGT. Losses at the gene ends were 4 bases for V and 6 bases for J; bases not matched to a gene: 4. Written as DNA, the CDR3 is TGTGCCAGCAGTGCCCAGGGGGCGGATGGCTACACCTTC. Translated, it gives CASSAQGADGYTF.

The rearrangement uses TRBV4-2 and TRBJ2-3; TRBD2 matches at 8 bases. V was pared by 0 bases and J by 6 bases, with 14 bases of the junction left unmatched. The length of the CDR3 is 18 residues. Germline CDR1 reads LGHNA; CDR2 reads YNFKEQ. The CDR3 DNA follows: TGTGCCAGCAGCCAAGACGGCGTGCGGGGGGCATCTCCTGATACGCAGTATTTT. This codes for CASSQDGVRGASPDTQYF.